Listed below are T cell receptor beta chains from one sample, sequenced in a study of OX40 agonist ivuxolimab in advanced cancers. Assay used: immunoSEQ multiplex PCR; TCRdb lists only in-frame clones, some missing. The sample holds over 30,000 clones, about 93% seen once. The sample was CD4+ or CD8+ T cells sorted from blood, taken in a trial of the OX40 agonist ivuxolimab. The source is an adult with an advanced solid tumor such as melanoma, head and neck, liver or kidney cancer. Each CDR3 is given with its conserved first and last residue.

J | V | CDR3
TRBJ2-3 | TRBV4-2 | CASSQVKGNTDTQYF
TRBJ2-7 | TRBV18 | CASSPGQVYEQYF
TRBJ2-5 | TRBV29-1 | CSALGGSGLQETQYF
TRBJ2-5 | TRBV5-1 | CASSLASGNQETQYF
TRBJ1-1 | TRBV23-1 | CASSQSMGETGGVFTEAFF
TRBJ2-5 | TRBV7-9 | CASSSGVGETQYF
TRBJ2-3 | TRBV2 | CASSELAGGTDTQYF
TRBJ1-2 | TRBV10-3 | CATGVTGGQYGYTF
TRBJ1-1 | TRBV30 | CAWNVGLWAFF
TRBJ1-2 | TRBV28 | CASSVGQVEHTF
TRBJ2-3 | TRBV10-3 | CAIRPGTDSPQYF
TRBJ2-7 | TRBV28 | CASSSPGGTTGYEQYF
TRBJ1-1 | TRBV6-1 | CANAEVFDTEAFF
TRBJ2-3 | TRBV5-1 | CASSSGLNTDTQYF
TRBJ1-1 | TRBV6-1 | CASSHPGRSNTEAFF
TRBJ2-7 | TRBV5-4 | CASSVDRYLSYEQYF
TRBJ1-1 | TRBV6-5 | CATHRDDTEAFF
TRBJ2-2 | TRBV9 | CASSVELAPNTGELFF
TRBJ2-2 | TRBV18 | CASSPQGSGELFF
TRBJ2-3 | TRBV19 | CASSMSSGGPSVAYDTQYF
TRBJ2-7 | TRBV5-1 | CASSLWQGSYEQYF
TRBJ2-7 | TRBV5-4 | CASSSVGQGGSYEQYF
TRBJ2-3 | TRBV5-1 | CASSIAGTSGSSRDTQYF
TRBJ2-7 | TRBV28 | CASRPGASYEQYF
TRBJ1-1 | TRBV7-2 | CASSQHAGGQTEAFF
TRBJ2-1 | TRBV6-5 | CASSLGGTARNEQFF
TRBJ1-4 | TRBV29-1 | CSAAQGSGNEKLFF
TRBJ2-7 | TRBV6-6 | CASHRGGGPEQYF
TRBJ2-3 | TRBV6-1 | CASSDRTSGRVDTQYF
TRBJ2-5 | TRBV2 | CASSEEEGPAETQYF
TRBJ2-7 | TRBV5-1 | CASSWTSSYEQYF
TRBJ1-2 | TRBV28 | CASSYGRRHTF
TRBJ2-5 | TRBV21-1 | CATVASGTGGAETQYF
TRBJ2-7 | TRBV28 | CASSFSPTGLTYEQYF
TRBJ1-6 | TRBV18 | CASSPIPLDRNSPLHF
TRBJ1-6 | TRBV4-1 | CASSQVRGDSPLHF
TRBJ2-2 | TRBV30 | CAWSGQGAGELFF
TRBJ1-2 | TRBV4-1 | CASSQRESGLDYGYTF
TRBJ2-7 | TRBV6-1 | CASSGPTAAPYEQYF
TRBJ2-5 | TRBV18 | CASSPQGAGQETQYF
TRBJ2-1 | TRBV10-1 | CASSGSEAGRHEQFF
TRBJ1-1 | TRBV29-1 | CSVEDLGQGAYTEAFF
TRBJ1-1 | TRBV28 | CASSFLRANTEAFF
TRBJ1-5 | TRBV10-3 | CAISRQDGQPQHF
TRBJ1-1 | TRBV28 | CASSPRQRMNTEAFF
TRBJ2-2 | TRBV6-1 | CASSEAIRQGNTGELFF
TRBJ2-5 | TRBV29-1 | CSAAGGTDAQYF
TRBJ1-4 | TRBV11-2 | CASSSNQGGKLFF
TRBJ2-3 | TRBV29-1 | CSVEGGDRGSTDTQYF
TRBJ2-3 | TRBV9 | CASSVGVAGGPVDTQYF
TRBJ2-7 | TRBV4-1 | CASSNFGLADSYEQYF
TRBJ1-1 | TRBV19 | CASTYSWDRPEAFF
TRBJ2-3 | TRBV19 | CASSTGASTDTQYF
TRBJ1-2 | TRBV10-3 | CAISQETDLGYGYTF
TRBJ1-2 | TRBV28 | CASSPPVLSNYGYTF
TRBJ2-7 | TRBV2 | CASSDMRYEQYF
TRBJ1-2 | TRBV20-1 | CSARDNRDVNF